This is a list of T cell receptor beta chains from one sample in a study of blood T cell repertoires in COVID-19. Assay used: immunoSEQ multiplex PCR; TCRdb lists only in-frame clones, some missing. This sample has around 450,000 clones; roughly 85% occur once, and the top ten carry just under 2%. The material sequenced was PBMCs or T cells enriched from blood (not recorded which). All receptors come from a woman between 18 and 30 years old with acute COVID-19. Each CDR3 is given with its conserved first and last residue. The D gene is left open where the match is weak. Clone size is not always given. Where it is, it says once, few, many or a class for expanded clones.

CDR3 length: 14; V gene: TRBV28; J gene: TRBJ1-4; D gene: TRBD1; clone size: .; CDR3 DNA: TGTGCCAGCAGGAAGGACAGGGGGCGTGAAAAACTGTTTTTT; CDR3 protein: CASRKDRGREKLFF
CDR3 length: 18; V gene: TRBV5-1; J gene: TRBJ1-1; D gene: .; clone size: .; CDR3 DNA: TGCGCCAGCAGCTTGGGACGGGAGCTAATGCGGGGGAAGGCTGAAGCTTTCTTT; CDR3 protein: CASSLGRELMRGKAEAFF
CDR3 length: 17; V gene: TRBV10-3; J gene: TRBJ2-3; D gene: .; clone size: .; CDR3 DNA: TGTGCCATCAGTGAGTCAGCAGGCCTTACGGGCACAGATACGCAGTATTTT; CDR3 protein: CAISESAGLTGTDTQYF
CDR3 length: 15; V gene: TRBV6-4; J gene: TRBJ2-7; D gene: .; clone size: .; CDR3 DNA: TGTGCCAGCAGTGCCCATCCGTATAGCGAGTACGAGCAGTACTTC; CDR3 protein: CASSAHPYSEYEQYF
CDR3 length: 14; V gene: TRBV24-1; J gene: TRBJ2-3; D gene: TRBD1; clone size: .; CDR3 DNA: TGTGCCACTGGTGGACAGGGAAACACAGATACGCAGTATTTT; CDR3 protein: CATGGQGNTDTQYF
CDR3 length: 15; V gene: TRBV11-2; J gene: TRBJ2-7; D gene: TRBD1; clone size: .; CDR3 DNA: TGTGCCAGCAGCCCACAGCGGGACAGGGCCTTCGAGCAGTACTTC; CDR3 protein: CASSPQRDRAFEQYF
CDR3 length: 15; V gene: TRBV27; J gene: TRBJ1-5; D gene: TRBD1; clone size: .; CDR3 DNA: TGTGCCAGCAGTTTCACAGGGGGGAGCAATCAGCCCCAGCATTTT; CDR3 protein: CASSFTGGSNQPQHF
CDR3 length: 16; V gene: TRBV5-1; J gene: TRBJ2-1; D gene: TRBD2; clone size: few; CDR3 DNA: TGCGCCAGCAGCTTGGATCTAGCGGGGGGCTACAATGAGCAGTTCTTC; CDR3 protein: CASSLDLAGGYNEQFF
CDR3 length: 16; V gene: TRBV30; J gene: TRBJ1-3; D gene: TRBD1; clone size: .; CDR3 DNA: TGTGCCTGGAATAGGGACAGAGATCATCCCCGAAACACCATATATTTT; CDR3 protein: CAWNRDRDHPRNTIYF
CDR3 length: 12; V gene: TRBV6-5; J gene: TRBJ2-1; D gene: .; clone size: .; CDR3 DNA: TGTGCCAGCAGCATGACTAGCAATGAGCAGTTCTTC; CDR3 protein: CASSMTSNEQFF
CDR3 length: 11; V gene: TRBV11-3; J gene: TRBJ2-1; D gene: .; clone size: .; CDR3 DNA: TGTGCCAGCAGCGGCCAGAACGAGCAGTTCTTC; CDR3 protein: CASSGQNEQFF
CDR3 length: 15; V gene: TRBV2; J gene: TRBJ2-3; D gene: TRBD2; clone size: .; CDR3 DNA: TGTGCCAGCACCGGACTAGCGGGGGGAATAGATACGCAGTATTTT; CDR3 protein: CASTGLAGGIDTQYF
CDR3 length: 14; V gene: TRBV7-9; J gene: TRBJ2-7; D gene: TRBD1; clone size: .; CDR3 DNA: TGTGCCAGCAGCTTAGGACAGGGTGGCTACGAGCAGTACTTC; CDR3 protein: CASSLGQGGYEQYF
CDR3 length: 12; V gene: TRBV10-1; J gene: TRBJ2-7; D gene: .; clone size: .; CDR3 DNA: TGCGCCAGCTGTACTAGTCGCTACGAGCAGTACTTC; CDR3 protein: CASCTSRYEQYF
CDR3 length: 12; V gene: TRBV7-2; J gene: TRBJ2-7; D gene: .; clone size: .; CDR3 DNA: TGTGCCAGCACTCGGTCTGGTGACGAGCAGTACTTC; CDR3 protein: CASTRSGDEQYF
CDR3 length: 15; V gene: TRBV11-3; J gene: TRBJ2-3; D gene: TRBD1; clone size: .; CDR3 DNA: TGTGCCAGCAGTGATACAGGGGCGCTTACAGATACGCAGTATTTT; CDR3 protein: CASSDTGALTDTQYF
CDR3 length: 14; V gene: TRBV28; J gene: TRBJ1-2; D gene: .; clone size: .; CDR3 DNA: TGTGCCAGCAGTTTATACCGGGAGGACTATGGCTACACCTTC; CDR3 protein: CASSLYREDYGYTF
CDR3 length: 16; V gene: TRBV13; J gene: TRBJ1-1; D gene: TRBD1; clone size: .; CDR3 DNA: TGTGCCAGCAGCTTAGGGGCCCGCGACAGGGGGACTGAAGCTTTCTTT; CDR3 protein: CASSLGARDRGTEAFF
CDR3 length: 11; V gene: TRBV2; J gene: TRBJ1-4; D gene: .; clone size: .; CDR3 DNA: TGTGCCAGCAGTTACAGGGAAAAACTGTTTTTT; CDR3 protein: CASSYREKLFF
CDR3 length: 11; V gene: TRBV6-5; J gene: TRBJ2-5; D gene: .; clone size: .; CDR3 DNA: TGTGCCAGCAAGCACCAAGAGACCCAGTACTTC; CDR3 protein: CASKHQETQYF
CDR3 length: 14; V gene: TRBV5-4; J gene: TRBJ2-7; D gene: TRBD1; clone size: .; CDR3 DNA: TGTGCCAGCAGGGACGGGACAGAGCCCTACGAGCAGTACTTC; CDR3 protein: CASRDGTEPYEQYF
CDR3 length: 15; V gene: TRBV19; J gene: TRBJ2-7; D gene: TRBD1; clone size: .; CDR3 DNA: TGTGCCAGTAGTCCCTTGGGACAGGAGCCGTGGGAGCAGTACTTC; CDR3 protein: CASSPLGQEPWEQYF
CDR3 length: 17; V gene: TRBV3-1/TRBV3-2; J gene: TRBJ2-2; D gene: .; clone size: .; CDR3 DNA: TGTGCCAGCAGCCAAGTCTCACGACATGCGAACACCGGGGAGCTGTTTTTT; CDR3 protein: CASSQVSRHANTGELFF
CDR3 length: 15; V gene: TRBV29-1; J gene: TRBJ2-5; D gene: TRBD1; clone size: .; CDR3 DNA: TGCAGCGCCCTGGGACAGGGGGGACCTCAAGAGACCCAGTACTTC; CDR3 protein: CSALGQGGPQETQYF
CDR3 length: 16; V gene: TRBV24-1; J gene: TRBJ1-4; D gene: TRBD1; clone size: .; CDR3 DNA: TGTGCCACCAGTGATGGGGCTCTCGGACAGGATGAAAAACTGTTTTTT; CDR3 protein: CATSDGALGQDEKLFF
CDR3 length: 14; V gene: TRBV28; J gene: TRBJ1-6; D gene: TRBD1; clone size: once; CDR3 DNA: TGTGCCAGCAGTGACCAGACAGGGCGCCCACCCCTCCACTTT; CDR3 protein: CASSDQTGRPPLHF
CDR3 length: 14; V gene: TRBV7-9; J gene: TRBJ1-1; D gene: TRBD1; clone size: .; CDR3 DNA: TGTGCCAGCAGCTTACATGACAGGGGAACTGAAGCTTTCTTT; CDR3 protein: CASSLHDRGTEAFF
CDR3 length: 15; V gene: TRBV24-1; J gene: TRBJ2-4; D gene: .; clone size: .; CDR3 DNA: TGTGCCACCCCATACGGTGCGCTAGCCAAAAACATTCAGTACTTC; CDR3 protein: CATPYGALAKNIQYF
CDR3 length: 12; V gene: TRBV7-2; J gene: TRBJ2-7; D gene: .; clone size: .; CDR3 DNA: TGTGCCAGCAGCCCCGGACTCATTGAGCAGTACTTC; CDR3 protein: CASSPGLIEQYF
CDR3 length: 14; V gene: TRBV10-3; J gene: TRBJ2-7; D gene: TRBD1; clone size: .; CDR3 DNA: TGTGCCATCAGTGGTGGGGACAGGGGCGTCGAGCAGTACTTC; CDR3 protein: CAISGGDRGVEQYF
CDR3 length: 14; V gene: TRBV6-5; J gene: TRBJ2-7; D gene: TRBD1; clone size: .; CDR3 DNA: TGTGCCATTGGGTCAGGGGGCAGGACATACGAGCAGTACTTC; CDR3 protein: CAIGSGGRTYEQYF
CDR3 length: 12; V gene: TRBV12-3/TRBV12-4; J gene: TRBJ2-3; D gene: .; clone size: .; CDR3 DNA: TGTGCCAGCATCTCCGACGGGGTCACGCAGTATTTT; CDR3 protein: CASISDGVTQYF
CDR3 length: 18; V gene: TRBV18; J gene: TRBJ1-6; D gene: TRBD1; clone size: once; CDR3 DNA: TGTGCCAGCTCACCGGACGTTACAGGGGGATCGAGTAATTCACCCCTCCACTTT; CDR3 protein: CASSPDVTGGSSNSPLHF
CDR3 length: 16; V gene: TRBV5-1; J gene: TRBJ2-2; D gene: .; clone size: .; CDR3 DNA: TGCGCCAGCAGCTTCCGGGGGACCGTGCTCACCGGGGAGCTGTTTTTT; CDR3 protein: CASSFRGTVLTGELFF